Following are 17 T cell receptor beta chains from one sample sequenced in a study of lymphopenia after photon versus proton radiotherapy. This table comes from immunoSEQ multiplex PCR, and its TCRdb copy is limited to in-frame clones, with some not included. The sample lists 40,000 to 45,000 clones; approximately 86% were seen once. The source material was peripheral blood, sampled from a patient treated with proton-based radiotherapy. The receptors originated from a woman between 65 and 79 years old with pancreatic cancer. Some clones in this sample may be carry-over from other donors' samples.

J is TRBJ1-1 and V is TRBV4-2, with a tentative D call TRBD1 (6 bases). There are 14 residues in the CDR3. Trimming removed 4 bases at V and 3 bases at J, with 12 bases between. Germline loops: CDR1 LGHNA, CDR2 YNFKEQ. In DNA, the CDR3 is TGTGCCAGCAGCCTATCGAGGGGGGACACTGAAGCTTTCTTT. This translates into CASSLSRGDTEAFF.

This chain links TRBV7-9 with TRBJ1-1; 8 bases fit TRBD1. The V gene's germline CDR1 is SEHNR and CDR2 FQNEAQ (reference sequence). The trim removed 6 bases at V and 5 bases at J, leaving 8 bases unmatched. The CDR3 loop spans 14 amino acids. The CDR3 DNA sequence: TGTGCCAGCAGGAGTGGACAGGGTCGAACTGAAGCTTTCTTT. Its translation: CASRSGQGRTEAFF.

The chain uses TRBV5-1 and TRBJ2-1, with 10 bases aligning to TRBD2. The CDR3 runs to 12 residues. V was pared by 3 bases and J by 15 bases, with 6 bases of the junction left unmatched. Germline V CDR1 and CDR2: SGHRS, YFSETQ. The CDR3 here is CASSSSGGGRFF. CDR3 sequence (DNA): TGCGCCAGCAGCTCTAGCGGGGGAGGGAGGTTCTTC.

V and J are TRBV18 and TRBJ2-2, with D possibly being TRBD1 (5 bases). The length of the CDR3 is 15 residues. The V gene's germline CDR1 is KGHSH and CDR2 LQKENI. Trimming removed 1 base at V and 4 bases at J, with 10 bases between. The CDR3 region has the DNA TGTGCCAGCTCACCACTGGATGACAGCACCGGGGAGCTGTTTTTT. Amino acid sequence: CASSPLDDSTGELFF.

CDR3 in DNA: TGTGCCAGCACCCTGGGCAATCAGCCCCAGCATTTT. Translation: CASTLGNQPQHF. The chain links TRBV7-9 to TRBJ1-5; D gene uncertain. The CDR3 is 12 residues long. Germline V gene data show CDR1 as SEHNR and CDR2 as FQNEAQ (reference sequence). The V end was cut by 7 bases, the J end by 2 bases, with 6 bases between.

V is TRBV28 and J is TRBJ2-3; 13 bases fit TRBD2. With 2 bases clipped from V and 3 bases from J, the junction kept 2 bases outside the gene matches. This CDR3 contains 16 residues. Germline assignment: CDR1 MDHEN and CDR2 SYDVKM. DNA for the CDR3: TGTGCCAGCAGTTTAGGACTAGCGGGAGTTACAGATACGCAGTATTTT. Translation: CASSLGLAGVTDTQYF.

V and J are TRBV25-1 and TRBJ2-1; 7 bases match TRBD1. The germline V gene encodes CDR1 MGHDK and CDR2 SYGVNS. Unmatched junction bases numbered 8, after V lost 7 bases and J lost 5 bases. The CDR3 has 14 amino acids. The CDR3 nucleotides read TGTGCCAGCACGGGACAGAACAATCACAATGAGCAGTTCTTC. It codes for CASTGQNNHNEQFF.

The CDR3 is CASSLRGLAYEQYF. In DNA form, the CDR3 reads TGTGCCAGCAGCTTACGGGGACTAGCCTACGAGCAGTACTTC. This chain joins TRBV13 and TRBJ2-7, with TRBD2 identical over 8 bases. The V gene end was trimmed by 2 bases and the J gene end by 2 bases; junction bases not matched to a gene: 2. The CDR3 runs 14 residues. CDR1 is PRHDT, CDR2 FYEKMQ, per germline (reference sequence).

This chain links TRBV6-6 with TRBJ1-4; the match to TRBD1 covers 10 bases. The CDR3 consists of 13 residues. The germline V gene encodes CDR1 MNHNY and CDR2 SVGAGI (reference sequence). Germline trimming cut 8 bases from V and 7 bases from J; bases unmatched to any gene: 4. The CDR3 DNA is TGTGCCAGCTCCGGGACAGGGGTTGAAAAACTGTTTTTT. It codes for CASSGTGVEKLFF.

The chain carries TRBV7-8 and TRBJ1-1; D gene unclear. The CDR3 contains 15 residues. V was trimmed by 3 bases and J by 0 bases, leaving 11 bases between them. The V gene's germline CDR1 is SGHVS and CDR2 FQNEAQ. In DNA form, the CDR3 reads TGTGCCAGCAGCTTTCAGAGTGTTCTGAACACTGAAGCTTTCTTT. This encodes CASSFQSVLNTEAFF.

Only one count was recorded for this clone. The V and J genes are TRBV5-1 and TRBJ2-3; no firm D call. CDR3 length: 14 residues. V gave up 0 bases and J gave up 4 bases, with 9 bases separating them. The germline CDR1 and CDR2 sequences are SGHRS and YFSETQ. The CDR3: CASSLAVDPDTQYF. CDR3 coding DNA: TGCGCCAGCAGCTTGGCGGTAGATCCAGATACGCAGTATTTT. The whole variable domain, filled in from reference TRBV5-1 and TRBJ2-3, reads KAGVTQTPRYLIKTRGQQVTLSCSPISGHRSVSWYQQTPGQGLQFLFEYFSETQRNKGNFPGRFSGRQFSNSRSEMNVSTLELGDSALYLCASSLAVDPDTQYFGPGTRLTVL.

J is TRBJ1-4 and V is TRBV28; possibly TRBD1 for D (5 bases). The V end was cut by 1 base, the J end by 10 bases, with 13 bases between. The germline V gene encodes CDR1 MDHEN and CDR2 SYDVKM. CDR3 length: 14 amino acids. CDR3 bases: TGTGCCAGCAGTTTATCCAGGGAGGGCGTAAAACTGTTTTTT. Residues: CASSLSREGVKLFF. Looking up the rest from reference TRBV28 and TRBJ1-4 gives the full variable domain: DVKVTQSSRYLVKRTGEKVFLECVQDMDHENMFWYRQDPGLGLRLIYFSYDVKMKEKGDIPEGYSVSREKKERFSLILESASTNQTSMYLCASSLSREGVKLFFGSGTQLSVL.

The V call is TRBV2, the J call TRBJ2-7; TRBD2 matches at 13 bases. The CDR3 contains 14 residues. Germline V gene data show CDR1 as SNHLY and CDR2 as FYNNEI. The junction had 6 bases not matched to a gene; V was cut back by 4 bases and J by 9 bases. The CDR3 nucleotides read TGTGCCAGCAGTGGGACTAGCGGGAGAGATGGGCAGTACTTC. It is translated as CASSGTSGRDGQYF.

The genes are TRBV25-1 and TRBJ2-7; D is possibly TRBD1 (5 bases). The ends were cut back, 2 bases at V and 5 bases at J, with 10 bases in the middle. Germline V gene sequence: CDR1 MGHDK, CDR2 SYGVNS. The CDR3 spans 13 residues. As DNA, the CDR3 is TGTGCCAGCAGTGAACAGGGTTTCGACGAGCAGTACTTC. This gives the protein CASSEQGFDEQYF.

The V gene is TRBV5-1, the J gene TRBJ1-2; D is ambiguous. V lost 0 bases, J lost 8 bases, and 11 bases lay in between. Germline values: CDR1 SGHRS, CDR2 YFSETQ. CDR3 length: 13 residues. As DNA, the CDR3 is TGCGCCAGCAGCTTGGATTCAGGTGTAGGCTACACCTTC. It yields the protein CASSLDSGVGYTF.

V usage is TRBV27 and J usage is TRBJ1-2; TRBD1 matches 9 bases. The germline V gene has CDR1 MNHEY and CDR2 SMNVEV (reference sequence). Trimming at V came to 1 base and at J to 8 bases, leaving 2 bases not matched to a gene. The CDR3 is 13 residues long. CDR3: CASSLWTGEGYTF. CDR3 sequence (DNA): TGTGCCAGCAGTTTATGGACAGGGGAAGGCTACACCTTC.

V gene TRBV7-9 combines with J gene TRBJ2-7; D is tentatively TRBD1 or TRBD2 (6 bases each). Germline assignment: CDR1 SEHNR and CDR2 FQNEAQ (reference sequence). This CDR3 region has 18 residues. Trimming removed 1 base from V and 1 base from J, with 20 bases in between. The CDR3 DNA is TGTGCCAGCAGCTTAGACTTAGTTAGGGGGACTCGGTCCTACGAGCAGTACTTC. Protein product: CASSLDLVRGTRSYEQYF.